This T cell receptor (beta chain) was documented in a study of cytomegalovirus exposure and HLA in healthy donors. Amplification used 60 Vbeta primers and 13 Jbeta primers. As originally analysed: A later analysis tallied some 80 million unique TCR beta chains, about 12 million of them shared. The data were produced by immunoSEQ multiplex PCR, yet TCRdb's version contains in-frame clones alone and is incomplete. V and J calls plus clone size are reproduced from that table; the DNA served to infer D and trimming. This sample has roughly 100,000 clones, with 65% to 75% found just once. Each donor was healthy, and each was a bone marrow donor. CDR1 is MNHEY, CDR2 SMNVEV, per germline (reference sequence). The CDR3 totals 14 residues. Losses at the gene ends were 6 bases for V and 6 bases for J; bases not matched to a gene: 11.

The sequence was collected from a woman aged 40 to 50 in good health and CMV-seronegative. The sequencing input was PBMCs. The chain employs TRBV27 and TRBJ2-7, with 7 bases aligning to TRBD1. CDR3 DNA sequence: TGTGCCAGCAGCCACAGCGACAGGGCCTTCGAGCAGTACTTC. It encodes CASSHSDRAFEQYF.